The 15 T cell receptor beta chains listed next were all sequenced from one sample in a study of OX40 agonist ivuxolimab in advanced cancers. Generated by immunoSEQ multiplex PCR, the TCRdb table keeps only in-frame clones and is missing some. The sample lists roughly 92,000 clones; approximately 92% were seen once. The sequencing used CD4+ or CD8+ T cells sorted from blood, collected in a trial of the OX40 agonist ivuxolimab. The source is an adult with an advanced solid tumor such as melanoma, head and neck, liver or kidney cancer.

The chain recombines TRBV4-3 with TRBJ2-2; the D gene could be TRBD1 or TRBD2 (5 bases each). Germline lookup yields CDR1 LGHNA and CDR2 YSLEER. The CDR3 is 15 residues long. The V end was cut by 0 bases, the J end by 8 bases, with 13 bases between. CDR3 in amino acids: CASSQDKGSLGELFF. The CDR3 DNA follows: TGCGCCAGCAGCCAAGATAAGGGGAGTTTGGGGGAGCTGTTTTTT.

The chain links TRBV7-8 to TRBJ1-5; 7 bases agree with TRBD1. Germline-derived CDR1 and CDR2 are SGHVS and FQNEAQ. This CDR3 comprises 14 residues. V shed 4 bases, J shed 3 bases, and the junction held 3 bases outside the gene matches. The CDR3: CASSSTGINQPQHF. CDR3 DNA sequence: TGTGCCAGCAGCTCGACAGGGATCAATCAGCCCCAGCATTTT.

This clone appeared a single time. The genes are TRBV6-5 and TRBJ1-2; 10 positions match TRBD1. Losses at the gene ends were 1 base for V and 6 bases for J; bases not matched to a gene: 8. CDR3 length: 16 residues. Per germline, CDR1 MNHEY and CDR2 SVGAGI. The chain's CDR3 is CASSYLDRGGSDGYTF. CDR3 DNA: TGTGCCAGCAGTTACTTGGACAGGGGGGGTTCAGATGGCTACACCTTC.

This chain joins TRBV5-6 and TRBJ2-3; tentatively, D is TRBD1 (5 bases). V dropped 0 bases and J dropped 2 bases, with 13 bases sitting between them. The V gene's germline CDR1 is SGHDT and CDR2 YYEEEE. The CDR3 spans 16 residues. CDR3 in DNA: TGTGCCAGCAGCTTGGTTTATGGCGGACACACAGATACGCAGTATTTT. Encoded protein: CASSLVYGGHTDTQYF.

The V call is TRBV7-9, the J call TRBJ1-4; maybe TRBD1 (5 bases). The CDR3 extends over 16 amino acids. The V gene's germline CDR1 is SEHNR and CDR2 FQNEAQ (reference sequence). V shed 5 bases and J shed 5 bases, with 18 bases lying between them. The CDR3 spells CASSLTQKGANEKLFF. CDR3 in DNA: TGTGCCAGCAGCCTAACACAGAAAGGGGCGAATGAAAAACTGTTTTTT.

The genes are TRBV6-1 and TRBJ2-7; D might be TRBD1 (5 bases). Looked up from germline, CDR1 is MNHNS and CDR2 is SASEGT. CDR3 length: 13 amino acids. Trimming left V 8 bases short and J 2 bases short, with 13 bases between. This CDR3 reads CASSTGLTYEQYF. The CDR3 DNA reads TGTGCCAGCTCAACAGGCCTAACCTACGAGCAGTACTTC.

The chain employs TRBV5-4 and TRBJ2-3, with 11 bases that match TRBD1. Trimming took 4 bases from V and 6 from J; bases not matched to a gene: 10. Germline values: CDR1 SGHNT, CDR2 YYREEE (reference sequence). The CDR3 is 16 residues long. The CDR3 is CASSLAGGQGGDTQYF. The CDR3 DNA sequence: TGTGCCAGCAGCCTGGCAGGGGGACAGGGGGGGGATACGCAGTATTTT.

This sequence joins TRBV2 and TRBJ1-1; possibly TRBD1 for D (6 bases). Between the trimmed V and J ends, which lost 4 bases and 10 bases, there was a span of 10 bases. CDR3 size: 11 residues. CDR1 is SNHLY, CDR2 FYNNEI, per germline. This CDR3 reads CASSGTAGAFF. DNA of the CDR3: TGTGCCAGCAGTGGGACAGCTGGAGCTTTCTTT. Supplemented by reference TRBV2 and TRBJ1-1, the full variable domain reads EPEVTQTPSHQVTQMGQEVILRCVPISNHLYFYWYRQILGQKVEFLVSFYNNEISEKSEIFDDQFSVERPDGSNFTLKIRSTKLEDSAMYFCASSGTAGAFFGQGTRLTVV.

This clone appeared once. The chain recombines TRBV11-2 with TRBJ1-3; no firm D call. Trimming pared 5 bases from V and 0 bases from J, leaving 11 bases between. Germline CDR1 reads SGHAT; CDR2 reads FQNNGV. The CDR3 length is 15 residues. CDR3 protein: CASSHSRTSGNTIYF. The CDR3 region has the DNA TGTGCCAGCAGCCACAGCAGAACCTCTGGAAACACCATATATTTT.

The chain has TRBV27 and TRBJ1-6; 7 nucleotides agree with TRBD1. This CDR3 has 14 residues. Trimming removed 3 bases from V and 12 bases from J; junction bases left unmatched: 8. CDR1 MNHEY and CDR2 SMNVEV come from the germline V gene (reference sequence). The CDR3 is CASSFRAGGLPLHF. CDR3 coding DNA: TGTGCCAGCAGTTTCCGGGCAGGGGGTTTACCCCTCCACTTT.

This chain connects TRBV11-2 to TRBJ2-2; D is perhaps TRBD2 (5 bases). Per the germline V gene, CDR1 is SGHAT and CDR2 is FQNNGV. There are 14 residues in the CDR3. The germline V and J ends were trimmed by 5 bases and 1 base, with 8 bases remaining between them. CDR3 residues: CASSRRGNTGELFF. The CDR3 bases are TGTGCCAGCAGCCGACGGGGGAACACCGGGGAGCTGTTTTTT.

The chain couples TRBV10-2 to TRBJ2-7; 7 nucleotides line up with TRBD1. The CDR3 is 14 amino acids. Germline V gene sequence: CDR1 WSHSY, CDR2 SAAADI. The V gene end was trimmed by 1 base and the J gene end by 3 bases; junction bases not matched to a gene: 3. CDR3 region: CASSELTGVYEQYF. CDR3 nucleotide sequence: TGCGCCAGCAGTGAGTTAACAGGGGTCTACGAGCAGTACTTC.

The chain recombines TRBV29-1 with TRBJ2-7; 11 bases are a match to TRBD1. J was trimmed by 4 bases and V by 7 bases; bases with no gene match: 6. Germline values: CDR1 SQVTM, CDR2 ANQGSEA. The CDR3 has 13 residues. CDR3 sequence: CSARTGGEYEQYF. The CDR3 coding sequence is TGCAGCGCCAGGACAGGGGGCGAGTACGAGCAGTACTTC.

The chain recombines TRBV2 with TRBJ2-7; 8 bases agree with TRBD1. V shed 3 bases and J 2 bases; nucleotides not matched to a gene: 6. Germline V lookup: CDR1 SNHLY, CDR2 FYNNEI. CDR3 size: 15 residues. This CDR3 reads CASSDLQGDAYEQYF. For the CDR3, the DNA is TGTGCCAGCAGTGATCTACAGGGGGACGCCTACGAGCAGTACTTC.

This clone was picked up one time. The genes are TRBV6-5 and TRBJ1-6; 8 bases are shared with TRBD1. The V segment lost 6 bases and the J segment 7 bases; nucleotides outside the gene matches: 5. The CDR3 runs 14 residues. The germline V gene has CDR1 MNHEY and CDR2 SVGAGI. This chain's CDR3 is CASSPRDRNSPLHF. The CDR3 nucleotides read TGTGCCAGCAGCCCCCGGGACAGGAATTCACCCCTCCACTTT.